This T cell receptor (beta chain) was recorded in a study of blood T cell repertoires in COVID-19. Study overall: T cells, B-cell-depleted T cells, or PBMCs supplied cDNA or gDNA.

Germline V lookup: CDR1 SGDLS, CDR2 YYNGEE. J was trimmed by 1 base and V by 4 bases; bases with no gene match: 7. The CDR3 has 16 amino acids. In the source study's methods: Amplification of reference gene primers provided the estimated nucleated cell counts. Repertoires were generated with immunoSEQ multiplex PCR, while TCRdb's copy carries only in-frame clones and drops some. V and J calls and clone size are copied from that table; D and trimming were computed from the DNA. The sample lists about 300,000 clones; just under 90% were seen once. Seattle researchers signed up patients amid active infection and tracked them longitudinally.

The sequencing input was peripheral blood. The chain has TRBV9 and TRBJ2-1; 8 bases are shared with TRBD2. The TCR was taken from a woman under 40 with COVID-19, enrolled during active disease. The CDR3 bases are TGTGCCAGCAGCCCCCGACTAGCGTCTTCCTACAATGAGCAGTTCTTC. Protein product: CASSPRLASSYNEQFF.